The rows below give T cell receptor beta chains drawn from one sample of a study of T cell repertoires in cytomegalovirus infection. MiXCR was run by TCRdb on the reads, yielding one entry per CDR3 protein. The sample contains a few hundred thousand distinct CDR3 sequences, around a tenth of which appear only once. The sequenced sample was PBMCs. The receptors shown here come from a human donor in good health (CMV status not recorded). Some clones in this sample may be carry-over from other donors' samples. The CDR3 runs from the conserved cysteine through the conserved F or W. The D gene is left open where the match is weak. The size of a clone is reported for some rows only, either as once, few or many, or as a class for expanded clones.

CDR3nt: TGTGCCAGCAGTTCGGACAGGTGGGAGACCCAGTACTTC
CDR3aa: CASSSDRWETQYF
v_gene: TRBV2
abundance: .
j_gene: TRBJ2-5
d_gene: TRBD1

CDR3nt: TGTGCCAGCAGCTCGGCCAGCCCAGGCGGTGAGCAGTTCTTC
CDR3aa: CASSSASPGGEQFF
v_gene: TRBV5-5
abundance: many
j_gene: TRBJ2-1
d_gene: .

CDR3nt: TGTGCCACCAGTGACCCCCGGACGGCCCAGTACTTC
CDR3aa: CATSDPRTAQYF
v_gene: TRBV24-1
abundance: few
j_gene: TRBJ2-5
d_gene: .

CDR3nt: TGCGCCAGCAGCCCCACCGGGACTAGCGTCTACGAGCAGTACTTC
CDR3aa: CASSPTGTSVYEQYF
v_gene: TRBV5-1
abundance: few
j_gene: TRBJ2-7
d_gene: TRBD2

CDR3nt: TGTGCCAGCATCTACGGTCACCTGAATAATTCACCCCTCCACTTT
CDR3aa: CASIYGHLNNSPLHF
v_gene: TRBV6-2/TRBV6-3
abundance: many
j_gene: TRBJ1-6
d_gene: .

CDR3nt: TGTGCCAGCAGCTTGGAAGGGGTCCCAGAAGAGACCCAGTACTTC
CDR3aa: CASSLEGVPEETQYF
v_gene: TRBV5-5
abundance: few
j_gene: TRBJ2-5
d_gene: .

CDR3nt: TGCAGTGCTAGAGGGGGGCAGGTCGCCTACGAGCAGTACTTC
CDR3aa: CSARGGQVAYEQYF
v_gene: TRBV20-1
abundance: few
j_gene: TRBJ2-7
d_gene: .

CDR3nt: TGTGCCAGCAGCTCACCGGGACGGCGCTCTGGGGCCAACGTCCTGACTTTC
CDR3aa: CASSSPGRRSGANVLTF
v_gene: TRBV7-3
abundance: many
j_gene: TRBJ2-6
d_gene: .

CDR3nt: TGTGCCAGCAGCCCGGGCGGGGGGGTCAATCAGCCCCAGCATTTT
CDR3aa: CASSPGGGVNQPQHF
v_gene: TRBV28
abundance: .
j_gene: TRBJ1-5
d_gene: .

CDR3nt: TGTGCCAGCAGTCTTTTCGGACAGGGCCAAGAGACCCAGTACTTC
CDR3aa: CASSLFGQGQETQYF
v_gene: TRBV7-2
abundance: few
j_gene: TRBJ2-5
d_gene: TRBD1

CDR3nt: TGTGCCACCGCGACAGGGGGAAGCTATGGCTACACCTTC
CDR3aa: CATATGGSYGYTF
v_gene: TRBV12-3/TRBV12-4
abundance: many
j_gene: TRBJ1-2
d_gene: TRBD1

CDR3nt: TGTGCCAGCAGCTTCACGTCCGGGGAGCTGTTTTTT
CDR3aa: CASSFTSGELFF
v_gene: TRBV7-9
abundance: many
j_gene: TRBJ2-2
d_gene: .

CDR3nt: TGTGCCAGTAGTCCACGGACAGGGGTTGGGAACACTGAAGCTTTCTTT
CDR3aa: CASSPRTGVGNTEAFF
v_gene: TRBV19
abundance: .
j_gene: TRBJ1-1
d_gene: TRBD1

CDR3nt: TGTGCCAGCAGCTCAGGTGAGGGACAGGGGGCAAACACTGAAGCTTTCTTT
CDR3aa: CASSSGEGQGANTEAFF
v_gene: TRBV5-4
abundance: many
j_gene: TRBJ1-1
d_gene: TRBD1

CDR3nt: TGTGCCACCAAGTGGGGCACTAGCACAGATACGCAGTATTTT
CDR3aa: CATKWGTSTDTQYF
v_gene: TRBV24-1
abundance: many
j_gene: TRBJ2-3
d_gene: .

CDR3nt: TGTGCCAGCAGTTATAACAGGGACACTGAAGCTTTCTTT
CDR3aa: CASSYNRDTEAFF
v_gene: TRBV2
abundance: many
j_gene: TRBJ1-1
d_gene: .

CDR3nt: TGTGCCAGCAGCCATGACAGGGGGCTAGACAATGAGCAGTTCTTC
CDR3aa: CASSHDRGLDNEQFF
v_gene: TRBV12-3/TRBV12-4
abundance: few
j_gene: TRBJ2-1
d_gene: TRBD1

CDR3nt: TGTGCCAGCAGCTTAGATGGCTGGCTCGGCGAGCAGTACTTC
CDR3aa: CASSLDGWLGEQYF
v_gene: TRBV7-4
abundance: .
j_gene: TRBJ2-7
d_gene: .

CDR3nt: TGTGCCAGCAGCCTACCTAGCGGCTATTCCTACGAGCAGTACTTC
CDR3aa: CASSLPSGYSYEQYF
v_gene: TRBV11-2
abundance: few
j_gene: TRBJ2-7
d_gene: TRBD2

CDR3nt: TGTGCCAGCAGCCTGGGACAAACCGAAAAACTGTTTTTT
CDR3aa: CASSLGQTEKLFF
v_gene: TRBV7-2
abundance: few
j_gene: TRBJ1-4
d_gene: .

CDR3nt: TGTGCCAGCAGCTGGACACCGACTAGCACAGATACGCAGTATTTT
CDR3aa: CASSWTPTSTDTQYF
v_gene: TRBV2
abundance: .
j_gene: TRBJ2-3
d_gene: .

CDR3nt: TGCAGTGCTAGCCCGGGACTTACCGGCTCTGGAAACACCATATATTTT
CDR3aa: CSASPGLTGSGNTIYF
v_gene: TRBV20-1
abundance: few
j_gene: TRBJ1-3
d_gene: .

CDR3nt: TGTGCCAGCCAAGGGGGGGGCCCTCTAACAGGAAGAGCTTTCTTT
CDR3aa: CASQGGGPLTGRAFF
v_gene: TRBV7-9
abundance: many
j_gene: TRBJ1-1
d_gene: .

CDR3nt: TGCAGTGCTAGCCCAGGATGGGACAATGAGCAGTTCTTC
CDR3aa: CSASPGWDNEQFF
v_gene: TRBV20-1
abundance: many
j_gene: TRBJ2-1
d_gene: .

CDR3nt: TGTGCCAGCAGCTTAGGGGCCGAGACAGGGTTCATATCTTCCGAGCAGTACTTC
CDR3aa: CASSLGAETGFISSEQYF
v_gene: TRBV7-8
abundance: many
j_gene: TRBJ2-7
d_gene: TRBD1

CDR3nt: TGTGCCAGTAGTAGCGGACACGCCAATCAGCCCCAGCATTTT
CDR3aa: CASSSGHANQPQHF
v_gene: TRBV19
abundance: few
j_gene: TRBJ1-5
d_gene: .

CDR3nt: TGTGCCAGCTCAGATTCGAGGGCCGGGGAGCTGTTTTTT
CDR3aa: CASSDSRAGELFF
v_gene: TRBV27
abundance: few
j_gene: TRBJ2-2
d_gene: .

CDR3nt: TGTGCCAGCAGCCCCTTCGGGATCCAAGAGACCCAGTACTTC
CDR3aa: CASSPFGIQETQYF
v_gene: TRBV7-2
abundance: many
j_gene: TRBJ2-5
d_gene: .

CDR3nt: TGTGCCAGCAGCGTACCCGGGACTAGCGGGGGGCCCAACATCCCCACAGATACGCAGTATTTT
CDR3aa: CASSVPGTSGGPNIPTDTQYF
v_gene: TRBV9
abundance: .
j_gene: TRBJ2-3
d_gene: TRBD2

CDR3nt: TGTGCCAGCGGTGCAACAGGGGGCGCGAAGACCCAGTACTTC
CDR3aa: CASGATGGAKTQYF
v_gene: TRBV28
abundance: few
j_gene: TRBJ2-5
d_gene: TRBD1

CDR3nt: TGTGCCAGCAACCCCCGGCCCCGGGCTGGGGCCAACGTCCTGACTTTC
CDR3aa: CASNPRPRAGANVLTF
v_gene: TRBV12-3/TRBV12-4
abundance: .
j_gene: TRBJ2-6
d_gene: .

CDR3nt: TGTGCCAGCAGCCCGCGGAGCGGGGAGGCTGAAAAACTGTTTTTT
CDR3aa: CASSPRSGEAEKLFF
v_gene: TRBV7-2
abundance: many
j_gene: TRBJ1-4
d_gene: .

CDR3nt: TGTGCCAGCAGCATTTCGATGGGTCAGGGAGAGACCCAGTACTTC
CDR3aa: CASSISMGQGETQYF
v_gene: TRBV7-2
abundance: .
j_gene: TRBJ2-5
d_gene: .

CDR3nt: TGTGCCAGCAGTTACCTCCGGACAGGGGCGAACACCGGGGAGCTGTTTTTT
CDR3aa: CASSYLRTGANTGELFF
v_gene: TRBV6-2/TRBV6-3
abundance: few
j_gene: TRBJ2-2
d_gene: TRBD1

CDR3nt: TGTGCCAGCAGCTTAAGCGGTGTTAGCTCCTACGAGCAGTACTTC
CDR3aa: CASSLSGVSSYEQYF
v_gene: TRBV7-2
abundance: many
j_gene: TRBJ2-7
d_gene: .

CDR3nt: TGTGCCAGCAGTTACAAGATGAACACTGAAGCTTTCTTT
CDR3aa: CASSYKMNTEAFF
v_gene: TRBV6-2/TRBV6-3
abundance: .
j_gene: TRBJ1-1
d_gene: .